The T cell receptor (beta chain) described here comes from a study of shared clonotypes between healthy human individuals. V was pared by 10 bases and J by 0 bases, with 14 bases between. The germline CDR1 and CDR2 sequences are SNHLY and FYNNEI. The CDR3 is 14 amino acids. Replicate sorted-subset PCRs were loaded with 150 to 200 ng DNA, about 28,000 T cell genomes. The method was immunoSEQ multiplex PCR; TCRdb's version includes in-frame clones alone and lacks a portion of them. This table has about 2.4 million clones, roughly 93% appearing once. The receptor comes from a man younger than 30 in good health. Some clones in this sample may be carry-over from other donors' samples. The rearrangement joins TRBV2 to TRBJ2-3; possibly TRBD1 or TRBD2 for D (6 bases each). Sequenced sample: naive CD4+ T cells from PBMCs. Documented subset: CD45RA+ positively selected. The CDR3 region is CATLRGLSTDTQYF. CDR3 sequence (DNA): TGTGCCACACTACGGGGGCTAAGCACAGATACGCAGTATTTT.